This T cell receptor (beta chain) is drawn from a study of response to subunit inactivated influenza vaccine. TCRdb processed the RT-PCR reads anew with MiXCR; each CDR3 protein has one entry. Here the sample spans around 520,000 distinct CDR3 sequences, about 25% being singletons. This clonotype was picked up a small number of times. Sequences were derived from CD4+ T cells sorted from PBMCs, sampled less than 6 days after vaccination. The receptor was isolated from a man aged 50 or older who received an inactivated influenza vaccine.

In DNA form, the CDR3 reads TGTGCCAGCAGCCCCAGGGAGTGGGAAAAACTGTTTTTT. Translated: CASSPREWEKLFF. This chain joins TRBV7-9 and TRBJ1-4; maybe TRBD1 (5 bases). The CDR3 runs to 13 residues. Germline CDR1 and CDR2: SEHNR and FQNEAQ (reference sequence). V lost 5 bases and J 8 bases, leaving 12 bases between the germline ends.